This T cell receptor beta chain originates from a study of blood T cells in healthy people across ages. With regard to this clonotype: No antigen is known for it.

Study-level results: Donor CMV infection status was unknown, possibly confounding age-related changes in expanded clonotypes. The study regarded diversity estimates from one million T cells as underestimates.

PCR was performed a second time for about 6 to 11 cycles using a sample-barcoded 5' primer and a J-beta primer mix. TCRdb fed the 5' RACE reads into MiXCR, producing one record per CDR3 protein. Of 1,500,000 or so distinct CDR3 sequences listed, about 42% are singletons. V lost 6 bases to trimming and J lost 11 bases; unmatched junction nucleotides: 18. Germline CDR1 SNHLY, CDR2 FYNNEI. The CDR3 has 15 residues. Source material: blood. The clonotype was recovered from a woman under 30 in good health. The rearrangement links TRBV2 to TRBJ2-5, with 7 bases lining up with TRBD2. The CDR3 loop is CASRSIRGVSGEQYF. Written as DNA, the CDR3 is TGTGCCAGCAGGTCTATTCGGGGGGTTTCGGGTGAGCAGTACTTC.